These T cell receptor beta chains were read from a single sample in a study of cytomegalovirus exposure and HLA in healthy donors. Profiled with immunoSEQ multiplex PCR; TCRdb holds only in-frame clones, not every one. The sample records some 160,000 clones, about 85% being singletons. Sample: PBMCs. Receptors originate from a male donor in good health and CMV-seropositive. Each CDR3 is given with its conserved first and last residue. D genes are given only for firm matches.

CDR3nt | CDR3aa | v_gene | d_gene | j_gene
TGTGCCAGCGACAAGGAAAACGAGCAGTACTTC | CASDKENEQYF | TRBV2 | - | TRBJ2-7
TGTGCCAGCAGCTTCAGGGACTCCGGGACAGGGGCCGGGACCCAGTACTTC | CASSFRDSGTGAGTQYF | TRBV7-9 | TRBD1 | TRBJ2-5
TGTGCCAGCAGGCTGAGGGTTCAGCCCCAGCATTTT | CASRLRVQPQHF | TRBV2 | - | TRBJ1-5
TGCGCCAGCAGGGGTTTTGTGGACTATGACGCAGCAACTAATGAAAAACTGTTTTTT | CASRGFVDYDAATNEKLFF | TRBV5-1 | - | TRBJ1-4
TGTGCCAGCAGCTGGGCAGGGGGCCGGTGGGCTGAAGCTTTCTTT | CASSWAGGRWAEAFF | TRBV11-2 | TRBD1 | TRBJ1-1
TGTGCCAGCAAGCTAGCGGATAGCTCCTACGAGCAGTACTTC | CASKLADSSYEQYF | TRBV6-5 | TRBD2 | TRBJ2-7
TGTGCCAGCAGTTACTCAAGGGACATTGGGCATCAGCCCCAGCATTTT | CASSYSRDIGHQPQHF | TRBV6-6 | - | TRBJ1-5
TGTGCCAGCAGCTTTGGCGGGGGGAACACTGAAGCTTTCTTT | CASSFGGGNTEAFF | TRBV11-3 | - | TRBJ1-1
TGTGCCAGCACTGATGACAGGGGAAGTGGCTACACCTTC | CASTDDRGSGYTF | TRBV28 | TRBD1 | TRBJ1-2
TGTGCCAGCTCACCAGACAGATACTCTGGAAACACCATATATTTT | CASSPDRYSGNTIYF | TRBV18 | - | TRBJ1-3
TGTGCCAGCCAGGACAGGGCTCCCAATTCACCCCTCCACTTT | CASQDRAPNSPLHF | TRBV6-5 | TRBD1 | TRBJ1-6
TGTGCCAGTAGTACAGGGGTGGGCCCCTACGAGCAGTACTTC | CASSTGVGPYEQYF | TRBV19 | - | TRBJ2-7
TGTGCCAGTAGTATAGGGGTAACAGGGGCCCCGGGAGATACGCAGTATTTT | CASSIGVTGAPGDTQYF | TRBV19 | TRBD1 | TRBJ2-3
TGTGCCAGTAGTACTCACTATTACAGCGGTAGCTCCTACGAGCAGTACTTC | CASSTHYYSGSSYEQYF | TRBV19 | - | TRBJ2-7
TGTGCCACCAGCAGAGATGGCCAGTTGGCGGCGAACACCGGGGAGCTGTTTTTT | CATSRDGQLAANTGELFF | TRBV15 | - | TRBJ2-2
TGTGCCAGCAGCTTAGGTCAACTAGCGGGAATTGAGCAGTTCTTC | CASSLGQLAGIEQFF | TRBV27 | TRBD2 | TRBJ2-1
TGCAGCGTTGAAGTGGGGAAGGACACGGTAGGGAATGAGCAGTTCTTC | CSVEVGKDTVGNEQFF | TRBV29-1 | - | TRBJ2-1
TGTGCCAGCAGCCCGGGACAGGGGAAGGAGCAGTTCTTC | CASSPGQGKEQFF | TRBV5-4 | TRBD1 | TRBJ2-1
TGTGCCAGCAGCTTGGGCGCGACAGGGGGAATCGGGGAGCTGTTTTTT | CASSLGATGGIGELFF | TRBV11-2 | TRBD1 | TRBJ2-2
TGTGCCAGCAGCTTATCAGCGGGGACCTACTACGAGCAGTACTTC | CASSLSAGTYYEQYF | TRBV7-8 | TRBD2 | TRBJ2-7
TGCAGCGTTGAAGTAGGGGGCATTCCTGAAGCTTTCTTT | CSVEVGGIPEAFF | TRBV29-1 | TRBD1 | TRBJ1-1
TGTGCCAGCAGCTGGGGACGGGAGGAACTCTTC | CASSWGREELF | TRBV5-4 | TRBD2 | TRBJ2-7
TGTGCCTGGAGGTCTGGGGGCGCAGGAAACATTCAGTACTTC | CAWRSGGAGNIQYF | TRBV30 | - | TRBJ2-4
TGTGCCAGCAGCTTTTACCTGACAGGGGGTGATAATTCACCCCTCCACTTT | CASSFYLTGGDNSPLHF | TRBV7-2 | TRBD1 | TRBJ1-6
TGTGCCTGGGGACTAGCGGGAAACAACGAGCAGTACTTC | CAWGLAGNNEQYF | TRBV30 | TRBD2 | TRBJ2-7